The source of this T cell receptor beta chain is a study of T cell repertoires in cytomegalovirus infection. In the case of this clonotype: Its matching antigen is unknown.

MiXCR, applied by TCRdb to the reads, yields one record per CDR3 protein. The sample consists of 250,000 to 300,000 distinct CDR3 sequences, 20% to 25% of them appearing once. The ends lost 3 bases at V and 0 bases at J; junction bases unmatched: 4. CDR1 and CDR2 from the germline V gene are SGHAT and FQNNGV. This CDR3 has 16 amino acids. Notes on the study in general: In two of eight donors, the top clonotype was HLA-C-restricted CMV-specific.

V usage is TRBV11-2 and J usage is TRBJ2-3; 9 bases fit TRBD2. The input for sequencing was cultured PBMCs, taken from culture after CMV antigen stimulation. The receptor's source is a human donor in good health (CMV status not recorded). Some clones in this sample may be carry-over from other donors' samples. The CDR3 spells CASSFSGRPSTDTQYF. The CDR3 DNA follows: TGTGCCAGCAGCTTCAGCGGGAGGCCTAGCACAGATACGCAGTATTTT.